A selection of T cell receptor beta chains follows, all from one sample in a study of cytotoxic CD8 clonotypes in ibrutinib-treated CLL. Clones were read by immunoSEQ multiplex PCR, and TCRdb kept only the in-frame ones, dropping some. The sample has roughly 110,000 clones, approximately 58% seen once. Specimen: PBMCs, collected after 24 months of ibrutinib treatment. The receptors derive from a human donor with chronic lymphocytic leukemia. CDR3s leave out the opening cysteine and the closing phenylalanine or tryptophan. Size tells how often a clone was seen (once, few, many) or the class of an expanded clone, and some rows leave it out.

clone size: NA
CDR3 length: 11
V gene: TRBV30
CDR3 protein: AFRDRGRDEQF

clone size: NA
CDR3 length: 13
V gene: TRBV6-5
CDR3 protein: ASSKGGMTQETQY

clone size: NA
CDR3 length: 12
V gene: TRBV5-6
CDR3 protein: ASGAGVRPDTQY

clone size: NA
CDR3 length: 13
V gene: TRBV6-1
CDR3 protein: ASRPLNLMVEKLF

clone size: NA
CDR3 length: 13
V gene: TRBV29-1
CDR3 protein: SVEGRRGLTDTQY

clone size: NA
CDR3 length: 13
V gene: TRBV5-4
CDR3 protein: ASSPGGVGWETQY

clone size: once
CDR3 length: 12
V gene: TRBV27
CDR3 protein: ASSPSGSNQPQH

clone size: NA
CDR3 length: 13
V gene: TRBV30
CDR3 protein: AWSVSRQGPGELF

clone size: NA
CDR3 length: 12
V gene: TRBV10-3
CDR3 protein: AISFWGGQETQY

clone size: few
CDR3 length: 13
V gene: TRBV9
CDR3 protein: ASSVMTGHRDTQY

clone size: NA
CDR3 length: 14
V gene: TRBV4-3
CDR3 protein: ASSQAETGGFYGYT

clone size: NA
CDR3 length: 10
V gene: TRBV30
CDR3 protein: AWSGTAYGYT

clone size: NA
CDR3 length: 12
V gene: TRBV2
CDR3 protein: ASSAGTSGETQY

clone size: NA
CDR3 length: 9
V gene: TRBV6-1
CDR3 protein: ASRESYEQY

clone size: NA
CDR3 length: 10
V gene: TRBV7-3
CDR3 protein: ASSAGIGELF

clone size: NA
CDR3 length: 14
V gene: TRBV11-3
CDR3 protein: ASSFGTGGTNEKLF

clone size: NA
CDR3 length: 12
V gene: TRBV9
CDR3 protein: ASSEGLHYNEQF

clone size: NA
CDR3 length: 14
V gene: TRBV4-2
CDR3 protein: ASSQASGRGFYEQY

clone size: NA
CDR3 length: 8
V gene: TRBV6-6
CDR3 protein: ASKGTEAF

clone size: few
CDR3 length: 13
V gene: TRBV6-5
CDR3 protein: ASRGTGGYTGELF